This TCR beta chain was sequenced in a study of T cells after yellow fever vaccination (dated by TCRdb to the late 2010s). Describing the broader study: The SMART-Seq v4 Ultra Low Input RNA kit was used to prepare libraries from fractions with low cell numbers. To follow T-cell clones before and after both primary and booster YFV17D yellow fever vaccination, bulk TCR alpha and beta repertoires underwent longitudinal sequencing. Two healthy male donors, one aged 18 to 30 and one aged 30 to 40 years, were included in the cohort. Blood samples were taken at several timepoints before and after primary and secondary immunization, and bulk PBMC replicates and cell subsets were isolated. Study-wide findings and limitations: Most clones expanded after primary vaccination were re-detected after the booster (approximately 95% of CD4 and around 88% of CD8), suggesting broad memory maintenance. A small share of clonotypes was detected in both CD4 and CD8 compartments, with the overlap likely arising from convergent recombination. The study included only a couple of donors, which limits how far the findings can be generalized. Computational filtering was required because FACS-sorted repertoires could contain abundant contaminating clonotypes from the bulk population. The secondary T-cell response was found to be weaker but faster than the primary response, with a peak reached on day 5 rather than on day 15.

The treatment or condition label for this specimen denotes: live attenuated yellow fever vaccine strain. A standard Ficoll-Paque protocol was used to isolate PBMCs from peripheral blood. Dynabeads CD4 and CD8 positive selection kits were used to isolate CD4 and CD8 T-cell fractions. RNA was extracted with TriZol from bulk PBMCs, CD4 and CD8 fractions, and dextramer-positive and dextramer-negative fractions. This clonotype was detected many times. Its antigen remains unidentified. The input lacks base qualities; no much larger clone sits a single base away. TCR cDNA was synthesized by 5'RACE template switching, which introduced a universal primer site and unique molecular identifiers. Priming for cDNA synthesis came from both the TCR alpha and TCR beta constant segments. Library amplification involved two PCR steps, and the second step added sample barcodes and sequencing adapters. Sequencing of the libraries was done on either Illumina HiSeq 2500 (2x100 bp) or NovaSeq (2x150 bp). Per the original workflow: MIGEC handled demultiplexing of reads and collapsing into UMI consensus sequences, while MiXCR performed V(D)J alignment. Clonotypes responding to the vaccine were identified with edgeR on replicate PBMC samples, with the criteria of FDR below 0.01 and a log2 fold change above 5 up to day 15. CD4 or CD8 identity was assigned to each bulk clonotype according to whether the clonotype was present at higher abundance in the sequenced CD4 repertoire or the sequenced CD8 repertoire. The raw public data were reprocessed by TCRdb itself: fastp quality trimming at Q25, MiXCR clonotype calling, in-frame beta chains only. Records with the same CDR3 protein are collapsed into one entry carrying the most frequent genes and DNA. These V and J calls derive from TCRdb rather than the authors' analysis. The sample table records 140,000 to 150,000 distinct CDR3 sequences; 6.6% of these occur just once. The ten largest make up under 0.7% of the sample.

The CDR3 holds 13 amino acids from the cysteine to the phenylalanine. CDR3 DNA only is kept here, 39 bases in frame from base 1. V loses 2 bases of germline sequence and J loses 4 bases, and the interval between the two ends is 8 bases. The TCR originated in a man younger than 40 who received the YFV17D yellow fever vaccine. Specimen: CD4+ T cells sorted from PBMCs, collected 10 days after the yellow fever booster vaccination. The rearranged chain carries TRBV12-3 or TRBV12-4 and TRBJ2-5; the D gene identity is not certain. The CDR3 protein: CASSLFNRETQYF. The sequenced DNA is TGTGCCAGCAGTTTATTTAACAGAGAGACCCAGTACTTC.